One sample yielded the 3 T cell receptor beta chains listed below, sequenced in a study of early T cells in non-severe SARS-CoV-2 infection. Via MiXCR, TCRdb re-called the 5' RACE reads, giving one row per CDR3 protein. The sample comprises 100,000 to 130,000 distinct CDR3 sequences, over 8.5% of which are singletons, and approximately 7.3% rests with the top ten. Sequenced input: whole blood. The receptor source for this set is an adult who was a healthcare worker with PCR-confirmed SARS-CoV-2 infection or an uninfected control (not recorded which).

This chain joins TRBV30 and TRBJ2-3; D is perhaps TRBD2 (5 bases). Trimming left V 4 bases short and J 5 bases short, with 13 bases between. Germline CDR1 GTSNPN, CDR2 SVGIG (reference sequence). The CDR3 contains 13 residues. The CDR3 here is CAWMRVRRDTQYF. The CDR3 DNA sequence: TGTGCCTGGATGAGGGTTAGACGAGATACGCAGTATTTT.

Only a few counts were recorded for this clonotype. The chain recombines TRBV5-1 with TRBJ2-1; TRBD2 matches at 14 bases. CDR3 length equals 16 residues. The trim removed 1 base at V and 6 bases at J, leaving 3 bases unmatched. CDR1 SGHRS and CDR2 YFSETQ come from the germline V gene. The CDR3 sequence is CASSLWTSGGSNEQFF. CDR3 DNA: TGCGCCAGCAGCTTGTGGACTAGCGGGGGGTCCAATGAGCAGTTCTTC. The full variable domain, rest sourced from reference TRBV5-1 and TRBJ2-1, is KAGVTQTPRYLIKTRGQQVTLSCSPISGHRSVSWYQQTPGQGLQFLFEYFSETQRNKGNFPGRFSGRQFSNSRSEMNVSTLELGDSALYLCASSLWTSGGSNEQFFGPGTRLTVL.

This clonotype was counted ten times or more. J is TRBJ2-3 and V is TRBV6-2 or TRBV6-3, with a tentative D call TRBD2 (6 bases). Trimming pared 2 bases from V and 1 base from J, leaving 7 bases between. The CDR3 totals 14 residues. Per germline, CDR1 MNHEY and CDR2 SVGEGT. CDR3 loop: CASSYASGTDTQYF. CDR3 bases: TGTGCCAGCAGTTACGCTAGCGGCACAGATACGCAGTATTTT.